One sample yielded the 27 T cell receptor beta chains listed below, sequenced in a study of T cell responses to AZD1222 COVID-19 vaccine. TCRdb's copy holds only in-frame clones and misses some; the assay was immunoSEQ multiplex PCR. The table records about 150,000 clones, 85% to 95% of them present only once. Sequenced material: peripheral blood, taken on day 0 of MenACWY control vaccination. These receptors all come from an adult in good health.

The chain links TRBV28 to TRBJ1-1, with TRBD1 as a possible D gene (5 bases). V dropped 0 bases and J dropped 5 bases, with 25 bases sitting between them. This CDR3 is 19 amino acids long. Germline V gene data show CDR1 as MDHEN and CDR2 as SYDVKM. The CDR3 region is CASSLWVRRAVFLQTEAFF. CDR3 sequence (DNA): TGTGCCAGCAGTTTATGGGTTCGCAGGGCGGTGTTTCTCCAAACTGAAGCTTTCTTT.

This sequence joins TRBV14 and TRBJ2-7; D ambiguous. Germline CDR1 and CDR2: SGHDN and FVKESK. The V end lost 0 bases, the J end lost 3 bases, and 9 bases lay between the germline ends. The CDR3 contains 14 residues. Written as DNA, the CDR3 is TGTGCCAGCAGCCAAGACGCAGGTGACTACGAGCAGTACTTC. It translates to CASSQDAGDYEQYF. The full variable domain, completed using reference TRBV14 and TRBJ2-7, is EAGVTQFPSHSVIEKGQTVTLRCDPISGHDNLYWYRRVMGKEIKFLLHFVKESKQDESGMPNNRFLAERTGGTYSTLKVQPAELEDSGVYFCASSQDAGDYEQYFGPGTRLTVT.

The gene calls are TRBV6-5 and TRBJ1-2; D is unresolved. CDR3 length equals 13 residues. Trimming left V 6 bases short and J 4 bases short, with 12 bases between. The germline gives CDR1 MNHEY, CDR2 SVGAGI. CDR3 sequence reads: CASSMASVYGYTF. CDR3 DNA: TGTGCCAGCAGCATGGCTTCGGTCTATGGCTACACCTTC.

V gene TRBV13 combines with J gene TRBJ1-1; 7 bases agree with TRBD1. Germline trimming cut 6 bases from V and 0 bases from J; bases unmatched to any gene: 4. CDR1 and CDR2 (germline): PRHDT, FYEKMQ (reference sequence). The CDR3 totals 14 residues. The CDR3 loop reads CASSLDRMNTEAFF. CDR3 DNA: TGTGCCAGCAGTTTGGACAGGATGAACACTGAAGCTTTCTTT.

This clone appeared a single time. V and J are TRBV27 and TRBJ2-7, with TRBD2 matching 11 bases. The CDR3 is made up of 17 amino acids. Trimming cost V 3 bases and J 1 base; bases outside gene matches: 8. The V gene's germline CDR1 is MNHEY and CDR2 SMNVEV (reference sequence). In nucleotides, the CDR3 is TGTGCCAGCAGTTTCCTCTATATAGCGGGGGGGTCCTACGAGCAGTACTTC. As protein: CASSFLYIAGGSYEQYF.

This clone was observed once. This chain links TRBV6-5 with TRBJ1-3; the D is unclear. This CDR3 region has 16 residues. Germline CDR1 reads MNHEY; CDR2 reads SVGAGI. V dropped 2 bases and J dropped 0 bases, with 11 bases sitting between them. The chain's CDR3 is CASSYEGLLSGNTIYF. The CDR3 DNA follows: TGTGCCAGCAGTTACGAAGGTCTCCTCTCTGGAAACACCATATATTTT.

The chain employs TRBV9 and TRBJ1-5; D gene uncertain. This CDR3 contains 15 residues. The V and J ends lost 0 bases and 6 bases respectively, with 13 bases between them. Germline V gene lookup returns CDR1 SGDLS and CDR2 YYNGEE. CDR3 DNA: TGTGCCAGCAGCGTAGACCCCGGTGAGGGTCAGCCCCAGCATTTT. Protein sequence: CASSVDPGEGQPQHF.

Here the CDR3 DNA reads TGTGCCAGTAGCGGAAGAGGGTCCGAAAACTTTAATGAAAAACTGTTTTTT. This codes for CASSGRGSENFNEKLFF. The chain uses TRBV19 and TRBJ1-4; D unresolved. Deletions cut 6 bases from V and 4 bases from J, with 21 bases between. The V gene's germline CDR1 is LNHDA and CDR2 SQIVND (reference sequence). The CDR3 runs 17 residues.

This clone was seen only a few times. V usage is TRBV7-8 and J usage is TRBJ2-7, with TRBD1 matching over 7 bases. The V gene's germline CDR1 is SGHVS and CDR2 FQNEAQ. Trimming cost V 6 bases and J 2 bases; bases outside gene matches: 7. CDR3 length: 14 residues. CDR3 bases: TGTGCCAGCAGTTCCGGGACAGTCGCCTACGAGCAGTACTTC. This sequence encodes CASSSGTVAYEQYF. The variable domain in full, with the rest retrieved from reference TRBV7-8 and TRBJ2-7, is GAGVSQSPRYKVAKRGQDVALRCDPISGHVSLFWYQQALGQGPEFLTYFQNEAQLDKSGLPSDRFFAERPEGSVSTLKIQRTQQEDSAVYLCASSSGTVAYEQYFGPGTRLTVT.

This clone was detected once. At one end the junction does not follow the germline gene, possibly because of a read error. The V gene is TRBV7-7, the J gene TRBJ2-2, with D tentatively TRBD1 (6 bases). CDR1 and CDR2 from the germline V gene are SSHAT and FNYEAQ (reference sequence). The CDR3 length is 15 residues. The CDR3 nucleotides are TGTGCTAGCAGCTTCGGACAGACGAACACCGGGGAGCTGTTTTTT. Amino acid sequence: CASSFGQTNTGELFF.

V gene TRBV3-1 (or the pseudogene TRBV3-2) combines with J gene TRBJ2-1, with 12 bases fitting TRBD2. This CDR3 comprises 15 residues. The junction had 1 base not matched to a gene; V was cut back by 3 bases and J by 4 bases. CDR1 and CDR2 from the germline V gene are LGHDT and YNNKEL (reference sequence). As DNA, the CDR3 is TGTGCCAGCAGCCAGCTAGCGGGGGGGTACAATGAGCAGTTCTTC. Protein: CASSQLAGGYNEQFF.

J is TRBJ1-5 and V is TRBV10-3; no clear D gene. V shed 10 bases and J shed 0 bases, with 10 bases lying between them. In germline, CDR1 is ENHRY, CDR2 SYGVKD. The CDR3 loop spans 13 amino acids. CDR3 DNA: TGTGCCACGACTAACTATAGCAATCAGCCCCAGCATTTT. Its translation is CATTNYSNQPQHF.

V is TRBV7-9 and J is TRBJ1-1; D possibly corresponds to TRBD1 (5 bases). Trimming took off 1 base at V and 7 bases at J, with 10 bases between the two ends. The length of the CDR3 is 13 residues. Germline values: CDR1 SEHNR, CDR2 FQNEAQ (reference sequence). CDR3 DNA: TGTGCCAGCAGCTTAGAGCAAGGGGTTGAAGCTTTCTTT. Encoded protein: CASSLEQGVEAFF.

The chain joins TRBV7-9 to TRBJ2-7; 8 bases map to TRBD1. The V gene's germline CDR1 is SEHNR and CDR2 FQNEAQ (reference sequence). V lost 6 bases to trimming and J lost 3 bases; unmatched junction nucleotides: 7. This CDR3 region has 14 residues. In nucleotides, the CDR3 is TGTGCCAGCAGATCGCAGGGGGCCGACTACGAGCAGTACTTC. Translated, it gives CASRSQGADYEQYF.

The chain combines TRBV7-2 with TRBJ1-5; D ambiguous. CDR3 length equals 13 residues. Trimming stripped 2 bases from V and 7 bases from J, with 9 bases between. CDR1 and CDR2 (germline): SGHTA, FQGNSA. In DNA, the CDR3 is TGTGCCAGCAGCTTAATGTCAGAACAGCCCCAGCATTTT. This sequence encodes CASSLMSEQPQHF.

The chain employs TRBV27 and TRBJ1-4; D gene unclear. The germline CDR1 and CDR2 sequences are MNHEY and SMNVEV (reference sequence). V was clipped by 2 bases and J by 4 bases, with 5 bases between them. The CDR3 is 13 amino acids. The DNA for the CDR3 is TGTGCCAGCAGTTTAAGAGTTAATGAAAAACTGTTTTTT. It translates to CASSLRVNEKLFF.

This rearrangement joins TRBV30 to TRBJ1-2; D gene uncertain. CDR3 size: 14 residues. The V and J ends lost 7 bases and 0 bases respectively, with 15 bases between them. In germline, CDR1 is GTSNPN, CDR2 SVGIG (reference sequence). CDR3 DNA sequence: TGTGCCTCCCCAGGTGCTCAAACTAACTATGGCTACACCTTC. The encoded protein is CASPGAQTNYGYTF.

The V gene is TRBV7-2, the J gene TRBJ1-2; D remains ambiguous. The CDR3 is made up of 14 amino acids. CDR1 SGHTA and CDR2 FQGNSA come from the germline V gene. V was shortened by 1 base and J by 1 base, with 7 bases between the two germline ends. The CDR3, as DNA: TGTGCCAGCAGCTTAGGAATCAGTAACTATGGCTACACCTTC. Amino acids: CASSLGISNYGYTF.

This chain links TRBV28 with TRBJ1-5; D is uncertain. V was pared by 4 bases and J by 1 base, with 5 bases between. There are 13 residues in the CDR3. Germline V gene sequence: CDR1 MDHEN, CDR2 SYDVKM. CDR3 residues: CASSSDSNQPQHF. In nucleotides, the CDR3 is TGTGCCAGCAGTTCGGACAGCAATCAGCCCCAGCATTTT.

The chain links TRBV27 to TRBJ1-2; weak D call: TRBD1 (6 bases). The CDR3 totals 13 residues. Germline V gene sequence: CDR1 MNHEY, CDR2 SMNVEV (reference sequence). V lost 6 bases and J lost 7, with 15 bases in between. This CDR3 reads CASSPQGVGGYTF. CDR3 DNA: TGTGCCAGCAGCCCACAGGGAGTAGGTGGCTACACCTTC.

The rearrangement links TRBV27 to TRBJ2-5; TRBD2 aligns across 12 bases. The CDR3 loop spans 18 amino acids. Germline V lookup: CDR1 MNHEY, CDR2 SMNVEV (reference sequence). Unmatched junction bases numbered 5, after V lost 0 bases and J lost 0 bases. The CDR3 sequence is CASSLSPLAGGNQETQYF. CDR3 nucleotide sequence: TGTGCCAGCAGTTTATCGCCACTAGCGGGGGGAAACCAAGAGACCCAGTACTTC.

V gene TRBV6-1 combines with J gene TRBJ1-2, with TRBD1 identical over 12 bases. After removal of 2 bases from V and 10 bases from J, the junction contained 5 bases not matched to a gene. The CDR3 has 14 amino acids. Germline CDR1 reads MNHNS; CDR2 reads SASEGT. This chain's CDR3 is CASSERGQGASYTF. The CDR3 nucleotides read TGTGCCAGCAGTGAACGGGGACAGGGGGCCTCCTACACCTTC.

This clone has only one observation. The CDR3 is CSARDSSGYTF. The CDR3 DNA sequence: TGCAGTGCTAGGGACAGCTCTGGCTACACCTTC. The gene calls are TRBV20-1 and TRBJ1-2, with a possible D match to TRBD1 (6 bases). The CDR3 length is 11 residues. Trimming left V 3 bases short and J 7 bases short, with 9 bases between. Germline lookup yields CDR1 DFQATT and CDR2 SNEGSKA (reference sequence).

V is TRBV7-3 and J is TRBJ1-1, with D unresolved. The CDR3 is made up of 13 amino acids. From germline, CDR1 is SGHTA and CDR2 FQGTGA. Trimming shortened V by 6 bases and J by 0 bases, and 8 bases separated the two germline ends. CDR3 sequence reads: CASSTHMNTEAFF. In DNA, the CDR3 is TGTGCCAGCAGTACCCACATGAACACTGAAGCTTTCTTT.

This chain links TRBV2 with TRBJ1-5; 8 positions agree with TRBD1. The length of the CDR3 is 14 residues. The junction had 2 bases not matched to a gene; V was cut back by 2 bases and J by 5 bases. Per the germline V gene, CDR1 is SNHLY and CDR2 is FYNNEI. For the CDR3, the DNA is TGTGCCAGCAGTGAACAGGGGGCGGATCAGCCCCAGCATTTT. Translating it yields CASSEQGADQPQHF.

The chain couples TRBV6-1 to TRBJ1-2; tentative D call: TRBD1 (6 bases). Germline V CDR1 and CDR2: MNHNS, SASEGT. This CDR3 comprises 13 residues. V was trimmed by 3 bases and J by 8 bases, leaving 13 bases between them. The CDR3 DNA reads as TGTGCCAGCAGTGAGGAGGGGGTCTCAGGCTACACCTTC. Translating gives CASSEEGVSGYTF.

V is TRBV6-5 and J is TRBJ2-5; TRBD2 might be the D (7 bases). V was pared by 8 bases and J by 2 bases, with 12 bases between. The CDR3 sequence is 13 residues long. From germline, CDR1 is MNHEY and CDR2 SVGAGI. CDR3 in amino acids: CASSGGRQETQYF. CDR3 nucleotides: TGTGCCAGCTCCGGGGGGCGTCAAGAGACCCAGTACTTC.